A single sample gave rise to the 28 T cell receptor beta chains below, sequenced in a study of long-term antiretroviral therapy in people with HIV (dated by TCRdb to between 2020 and 2023). The immunoSEQ hsTCRB v3.0 assay was used at survey level resolution to sequence the TRB variable region. This is the immuneACCESS table as TCRdb keeps it, with only in-frame sequences that have V and J called. A part of the clones is gone; compared with another copy, unresolved V genes explain less than half, and the rest is unexplained. Recorded for this sample are about 25,000 clones; approximately 86% of them occurred a single time. Of the sample, around 4% is held by the ten largest clones. Here the sequenced sample was unsorted PBMCs, taken 1.9 years after starting antiretroviral therapy. These receptors came from a woman aged 25 to 39 with HIV.

V and J are TRBV7-9 and TRBJ2-7; D is perhaps TRBD1 or TRBD2 (5 bases each). The germline gives CDR1 SEHNR, CDR2 FQNEAQ (reference sequence). Trimming removed 5 bases at V and 0 bases at J, with 14 bases between. The CDR3 sequence is 15 residues long. This CDR3 reads CASSRGPSSSYEQYV. The CDR3 DNA is TGTGCCAGCAGCCGGGGCCCGTCAAGCTCCTACGAGCAGTACGTC.

The V call is TRBV7-9, the J call TRBJ2-7; 7 bases fit TRBD1. The CDR3 consists of 13 residues. With V trimmed by 5 bases and J by 7 bases, 8 bases remained unmatched. The germline V gene has CDR1 SEHNR and CDR2 FQNEAQ (reference sequence). CDR3 DNA sequence: TGTGCCAGCAGCCCACCACAGGGGCGGGAGCAGTACGTC. The encoded protein is CASSPPQGREQYV.

This sequence joins TRBV30 and TRBJ1-2; TRBD1 aligns across 8 bases. V dropped 7 bases and J dropped 2; count of bases not matched to a gene: 6. There are 13 residues in the CDR3. Germline V lookup: CDR1 GTSNPN, CDR2 SVGIG (reference sequence). The CDR3 coding sequence is TGTGCCTACCAGGACAGGGCCAACTATGGCTACACCTTC. This codes for CAYQDRANYGYTF.

The chain joins TRBV6-4 to TRBJ2-2; D might be TRBD2 (5 bases). Trimming took off 7 bases at V and 5 bases at J, with 14 bases between the two ends. The CDR3 spans 14 residues. Looked up from germline, CDR1 is MRHNA and CDR2 is SNTAGT. CDR3 nucleotide sequence: TGTGCCAGCAAAGGCCAGTCGGGAACCGGGGAGCTGTTTTTT. Its protein is CASKGQSGTGELFF.

This chain uses TRBV30 with TRBJ1-2; TRBD1 might be the D (6 bases). The germline V gene encodes CDR1 GTSNPN and CDR2 SVGIG (reference sequence). The V end was cut by 3 bases, the J end by 7 bases, with 15 bases between. The CDR3 length is 13 residues. The CDR3 sequence: CAWSDQGNSGYTF. For the CDR3, the DNA is TGTGCCTGGAGCGACCAGGGGAATAGTGGCTACACCTTC.

The chain joins TRBV7-8 to TRBJ2-4, with 9 bases fitting TRBD1. The CDR3 length is 13 residues. Trimming cost V 6 bases and J 7 bases; bases outside gene matches: 4. Germline CDR1 is SGHVS and CDR2 is FQNEAQ. The chain's CDR3 is CASRDRGSNIQYF. In DNA, the CDR3 is TGTGCCAGCAGGGACAGGGGATCGAACATTCAGTACTTC.

The rearrangement links TRBV4-1 to TRBJ1-1; maybe TRBD1 (6 bases). CDR1 is MGHRA and CDR2 is YSYEKL in the germline V gene. CDR3 size: 17 residues. V was clipped by 0 bases and J by 2 bases, with 16 bases between them. The CDR3 sequence: CASSQDEWSGVNTEAFF. The CDR3 region has the DNA TGCGCCAGCAGCCAAGATGAATGGTCAGGGGTAAACACTGAAGCTTTCTTT.

The table lists this clone with a few counts. The CDR3 DNA follows: TGTGCCAGCAGCCAAGAGCTCCTCGAGCAGTACTTC. This encodes CASSQELLEQYF. The gene calls are TRBV14 and TRBJ2-7; D ambiguous. CDR3 length equals 12 residues. V lost 0 bases and J 6 bases, leaving 6 bases between the germline ends. The germline V gene has CDR1 SGHDN and CDR2 FVKESK.

This clone was seen only a few times. The rearrangement uses TRBV30 and TRBJ1-6; D remains ambiguous. CDR3 size: 15 residues. CDR1 and CDR2 (germline): GTSNPN, SVGIG (reference sequence). The ends were cut back, 0 bases at V and 9 bases at J, with 15 bases in the middle. CDR3 nucleotide sequence: TGTGCCTGGAGTGTAGGTTTCTCCGGACGTTCACCCCTCCACTTT. This sequence encodes CAWSVGFSGRSPLHF.

The J gene is TRBJ1-5, the V gene TRBV10-1, with D uncertain. Deletions cut 4 bases from V and 5 bases from J, with 6 bases between. Germline assignment: CDR1 WNHNN and CDR2 SYGVQD (reference sequence). This CDR3 spans 12 amino acids. The CDR3 is CASSAGDQPQHF. CDR3 coding DNA: TGCGCCAGCAGTGCCGGGGATCAGCCCCAGCATTTT.

The chain recombines TRBV2 with TRBJ1-5; D not resolved. Deletions cut 1 base from V and 11 bases from J, with 12 bases between. Germline values: CDR1 SNHLY, CDR2 FYNNEI. The CDR3 length is 13 residues. CDR3 nucleotide sequence: TGTGCCAGCAGTGAAGGCGGCGTCGGGGCCCAGCATTTT. Translation: CASSEGGVGAQHF.

The J gene is TRBJ1-3, the V gene TRBV19, with D unclear. Trimming took 4 bases from V and 0 from J, leaving 16 bases between them. Germline CDR1 and CDR2: LNHDA and SQIVND (reference sequence). This CDR3 contains 17 residues. CDR3 sequence (DNA): TGTGCCAGTAGTACGCCCCCAGGACGGTTCTCTGGAAACACCATATATTTT. It encodes CASSTPPGRFSGNTIYF.

V usage is TRBV18 and J usage is TRBJ1-1; D is possibly TRBD1 (5 bases). This CDR3 has 17 residues. V lost 0 bases and J 2 bases, leaving 16 bases between the germline ends. CDR1 and CDR2 from the germline V gene are KGHSH and LQKENI. The CDR3 bases are TGTGCCAGCTCACCACCGGGGACCAATGCCTTTAACACTGAAGCTTTCTTT. Encoded protein: CASSPPGTNAFNTEAFF.

The chain uses TRBV19 and TRBJ1-2; no clear D gene. V was trimmed by 2 bases and J by 4 bases, leaving 11 bases between them. Germline CDR1 reads LNHDA; CDR2 reads SQIVND (reference sequence). CDR3 size: 14 residues. CDR3 DNA: TGTGCCAGTAGTATACGGACGGAAAGCTATGGCTACACCTTC. Its protein product is CASSIRTESYGYTF.

This clone was observed a few times. The rearrangement joins TRBV6-1 to TRBJ1-5; the D is unclear. The V and J ends lost 3 bases and 0 bases respectively, with 9 bases between them. The length of the CDR3 is 15 residues. Germline CDR1 is MNHNS and CDR2 is SASEGT. As DNA, the CDR3 is TGTGCCAGCAGTGACTCAGGTTATAGCAATCAGCCCCAGCATTTT. It specifies CASSDSGYSNQPQHF.

The chain joins TRBV5-5 to TRBJ1-2; D unclear. Germline CDR1 SGHKS, CDR2 YYEKEE (reference sequence). With 4 bases removed from V and 4 bases from J, the gap between germline ends came to 11 bases. This CDR3 is 13 amino acids long. CDR3 loop: CASSPEPSYGYTF. Here the CDR3 DNA reads TGTGCCAGCAGCCCGGAGCCTTCCTATGGCTACACCTTC. The variable domain in full, with the rest retrieved from reference TRBV5-5 and TRBJ1-2, is DAGVTQSPTHLIKTRGQQVTLRCSPISGHKSVSWYQQVLGQGPQFIFQYYEKEERGRGNFPDRFSARQFPNYSSELNVNALLLGDSALYLCASSPEPSYGYTFGSGTRLTVV.

V and J are TRBV10-1 and TRBJ2-1; 7 nucleotides align to TRBD1. The CDR3 sequence is 14 residues long. CDR1 is WNHNN and CDR2 is SYGVQD in the germline V gene (reference sequence). J was trimmed by 7 bases and V by 5 bases; bases with no gene match: 8. CDR3 in amino acids: CASSHRGKDNEQFF. CDR3 nucleotide sequence: TGCGCCAGCAGTCACAGGGGAAAGGATAATGAGCAGTTCTTC.

The rearrangement links TRBV14 to TRBJ2-3; TRBD2 agrees at 13 bases. V was clipped by 4 bases and J by 2 bases; unmatched bases: 6. CDR3 length equals 17 residues. Germline CDR1 reads SGHDN; CDR2 reads FVKESK. CDR3 bases: TGTGCCAGCAGCCCTCGGACTAGCGGGAGTAACACAGATACGCAGTATTTT. It is translated as CASSPRTSGSNTDTQYF.

The V and J genes are TRBV7-9 and TRBJ2-2; D remains ambiguous. The germline V and J ends were trimmed by 5 bases and 0 bases, with 7 bases remaining between them. This CDR3 spans 14 amino acids. Germline V gene sequence: CDR1 SEHNR, CDR2 FQNEAQ (reference sequence). CDR3 bases: TGTGCCAGCAGCAGGAGAGCGAACACCGGGGAGCTGTTTTTT. Translation gives CASSRRANTGELFF. The whole variable domain, remainder taken from reference TRBV7-9 and TRBJ2-2, is DTGVSQNPRHKITKRGQNVTFRCDPISEHNRLYWYRQTLGQGPEFLTYFQNEAQLEKSRLLSDRFSAERPKGSFSTLEIQRTEQGDSAMYLCASSRRANTGELFFGEGSRLTVL.

The chain employs TRBV6-1 and TRBJ1-1, with D possibly being TRBD1 (6 bases). The V end was cut by 10 bases, the J end by 1 base, with 13 bases between. This CDR3 is built from 13 residues. Germline-derived CDR1 and CDR2 are MNHNS and SASEGT. CDR3 bases: TGTGCCACCACCCGGGGGCCGAACACTGAAGCTTTCTTT. Residues: CATTRGPNTEAFF.

The gene calls are TRBV19 and TRBJ1-5; no clear D. V was clipped by 10 bases and J by 11 bases, with 21 bases between them. This CDR3 has 13 residues. Germline assignment: CDR1 LNHDA and CDR2 SQIVND (reference sequence). CDR3 residues: CATHLRGDLAQHF. The CDR3 DNA reads as TGTGCCACCCACCTCCGCGGGGATTTGGCCCAGCATTTT. The full variable domain, in which reference TRBV19 and TRBJ1-5 provide the parts outside the CDR3, is DGGITQSPKYLFRKEGQNVTLSCEQNLNHDAMYWYRQDPGQGLRLIYYSQIVNDFQKGDIAEGYSVSREKKESFPLTVTSAQKNPTAFYLCATHLRGDLAQHFGDGTRLSIL.

This sequence joins TRBV5-5 and TRBJ2-1; maybe TRBD2 (5 bases). V was cut by 4 bases and J by 4 bases, with 15 bases left in between. There are 15 residues in the CDR3. Germline CDR1 SGHKS, CDR2 YYEKEE (reference sequence). The CDR3 here is CASSRASWSYNEQFF. The DNA of the CDR3 is TGTGCCAGCAGCCGGGCTAGCTGGTCTTACAATGAGCAGTTCTTC.

This chain uses TRBV10-1 with TRBJ2-3; TRBD2 agrees at 13 bases. CDR1 and CDR2 from the germline V gene are WNHNN and SYGVQD (reference sequence). The CDR3 is 16 residues long. Germline trimming cut 4 bases from V and 2 bases from J; bases unmatched to any gene: 3. The CDR3 protein is CASSAGTSGDTDTQYF. The DNA for the CDR3 is TGCGCCAGCAGTGCCGGGACTAGCGGGGACACAGATACGCAGTATTTT.

V and J are TRBV5-1 and TRBJ1-2; D call uncertain. The germline V gene encodes CDR1 SGHRS and CDR2 YFSETQ. V was shortened by 0 bases and J by 5 bases, with 11 bases between the two germline ends. The CDR3 runs to 14 residues. The CDR3 loop is CASSLAVVGYGYTF. Here the CDR3 DNA reads TGCGCCAGCAGCTTGGCGGTGGTCGGGTATGGCTACACCTTC. The full variable domain, rest sourced from reference TRBV5-1 and TRBJ1-2, is KAGVTQTPRYLIKTRGQQVTLSCSPISGHRSVSWYQQTPGQGLQFLFEYFSETQRNKGNFPGRFSGRQFSNSRSEMNVSTLELGDSALYLCASSLAVVGYGYTFGSGTRLTVV.

This clone was counted a few times. J is TRBJ1-6 and V is TRBV2, with 8 nucleotides matching TRBD1. This CDR3 spans 14 amino acids. CDR1 SNHLY and CDR2 FYNNEI come from the germline V gene. The trim removed 4 bases at V and 8 bases at J, leaving 4 bases unmatched. CDR3 bases: TGTGCCAGCAGTGCAGACAGGGGCCATTCACCCCTCCACTTT. Translating it yields CASSADRGHSPLHF.

This chain connects TRBV7-9 to TRBJ2-3; 7 positions agree with TRBD2. Looked up from germline, CDR1 is SEHNR and CDR2 is FQNEAQ (reference sequence). This CDR3 has 15 residues. V was clipped by 8 bases and J by 1 base; unmatched bases: 9. CDR3 residues: CASDTSGARTDTQYF. CDR3 bases: TGTGCCAGCGACACCAGCGGGGCCCGCACAGATACGCAGTATTTT.

Only a few counts were recorded for this clone. The V call is TRBV7-3, the J call TRBJ1-6; no reliable D call. V lost 5 bases and J lost 6, with 17 bases in between. Germline values: CDR1 SGHTA, CDR2 FQGTGA. The CDR3 has 16 residues. In DNA, the CDR3 is TGTGCCAGCAGCGTGGACGGGCCAAACTTTAATTCACCCCTCCACTTT. Protein: CASSVDGPNFNSPLHF.

The chain recombines TRBV9 with TRBJ2-3; 7 bases are a match to TRBD1. The CDR3 totals 15 residues. The germline V gene has CDR1 SGDLS and CDR2 YYNGEE. The V segment lost 3 bases and the J segment 3 bases; nucleotides outside the gene matches: 7. CDR3 DNA sequence: TGTGCCAGCAGCGCCTTACAGGGGAAGACAGATACGCAGTATTTT. This translates into CASSALQGKTDTQYF.